The source of this T cell receptor (beta chain) is a study of vaccination and CD4 T cells after COVID-19. Cultured CD4+ T cell DNA underwent sequencing with the Oncomine TCR Beta short-read assay. One entry per CDR3 protein, called by TCRdb with MiXCR from the PCR reads. The sample holds tens of thousands of distinct CDR3 sequences, less than 50% seen once. CDR1 and CDR2 from the germline V gene are MDHEN and SYDVKM. V lost 7 bases to trimming and J lost 0 bases, with 6 bases between them. This CDR3 is built from 12 residues. The treatment denotes: approximately 10-day PBMC culture with coronavirus spike peptide pools or control peptides (ViraFEST assay). As concerns this clonotype: Antigen unknown.

The J gene is TRBJ1-1, the V gene TRBV28; D not resolved. This receptor was obtained from a human donor who had recovered from COVID-19. Sequencing was performed on CD4+ T cells from blood, cultured in vitro. CDR3 loop: CASTQLNTEAFF. CDR3 nucleotide sequence: TGTGCCAGCACACAGTTGAACACTGAAGCTTTCTTT. Looking up the rest from reference TRBV28 and TRBJ1-1 gives the full variable domain: DVKVTQSSRYLVKRTGEKVFLECVQDMDHENMFWYRQDPGLGLRLIYFSYDVKMKEKGDIPEGYSVSREKKERFSLILESASTNQTSMYLCASTQLNTEAFFGQGTRLTVV.